This T cell receptor (beta chain) was profiled in a study of shared clonotypes between healthy human individuals. Trimming shortened V by 5 bases and J by 1 base, and 12 bases separated the two germline ends. This CDR3 region has 15 residues. CDR1 and CDR2 (germline): SGHTA, FQGNSA. Genomic DNA from each subset was divided evenly over several immunoSEQ plates. Using immunoSEQ multiplex PCR, the repertoire was profiled, and TCRdb retains in-frame clones only, with some absent. The top ten hold 0.37% of the sample, which has 2 million to 2.5 million clones, 80% to 95% seen once. The J gene is TRBJ1-5, the V gene TRBV7-2; no definite D call. The sequenced sample consisted of naive CD4+ T cells from PBMCs. Sample subset: CD45RA+ positively selected. The receptor's source is a man aged 18 to 30 in good health. Some clones in this sample may be carry-over from other donors' samples. The CDR3 loop is CASSPWAGSNQPQHF. Here the CDR3 DNA reads TGTGCCAGCAGCCCCTGGGCGGGGAGCAATCAGCCCCAGCATTTT.